The following is a TCR beta chain sequence with its context. V was pared by 4 bases and J by 2 bases, with 8 bases of the junction left unmatched. In germline, CDR1 is SGHKS, CDR2 YYEKEE (reference sequence). The CDR3 extends over 16 amino acids. This sample is part of a study of beta chain features in type 1 diabetes. Every isolated RNA sample was fully reverse transcribed, so sequencing captured expressed TCRB transcripts. Sequencing was performed with immunoSEQ multiplex PCR; in TCRdb, only in-frame clones are kept and a portion is missing. The sample holds about 320,000 clones; 13% to 15% are singletons and the top ten take approximately 7%.

The receptor was isolated from a young man in good health. The sample comprised central memory CD4+ T cells from blood. The chain links TRBV5-5 to TRBJ2-7, with TRBD2 matching over 11 bases. The CDR3 loop reads CASSLTGLAAAYEQYF. CDR3 sequence (DNA): TGTGCCAGCAGCCTGACGGGACTAGCGGCTGCCTACGAGCAGTACTTC.